The source of this TCR beta chain is a study of vaccination effects on CD4 cells after COVID-19. Across the study: In the ViraFEST assay, antigen-specific CD4+ clonotypes were identified by expansion after peptide-pool stimulation. The researchers cultured fewer than 2.5 million PBMC per well with 9.5 to 10 IU/ml IL-2 and 8 to 10 ug/ml peptides.

CDR1 and CDR2 (germline): LGHNA, YSLEER. There are 15 residues in the CDR3. The junction had 5 bases not matched to a gene; V was cut back by 0 bases and J by 4 bases. Clones were sequenced by immunoSEQ multiplex PCR, and TCRdb holds only the in-frame ones, with some missing. Of roughly 60,000 clones in the sample, 55% to 75% were seen once. A note on this clone: Antigen unknown.

Culture proceeded for about 11 days, and CD4+ T cells were then isolated. The chain uses TRBV4-3 and TRBJ1-2; 7 nucleotides match TRBD1. The TCR originated in a human donor who had a prior SARS-CoV-2 infection. Sequencing used CD4+ T cells from PBMCs cultured without peptide, obtained before COVID-19 vaccination. This CDR3 is CASSQDRNRGYGYTF. CDR3 DNA sequence: TGCGCCAGCAGCCAAGATCGCAACAGGGGCTATGGCTACACCTTC.